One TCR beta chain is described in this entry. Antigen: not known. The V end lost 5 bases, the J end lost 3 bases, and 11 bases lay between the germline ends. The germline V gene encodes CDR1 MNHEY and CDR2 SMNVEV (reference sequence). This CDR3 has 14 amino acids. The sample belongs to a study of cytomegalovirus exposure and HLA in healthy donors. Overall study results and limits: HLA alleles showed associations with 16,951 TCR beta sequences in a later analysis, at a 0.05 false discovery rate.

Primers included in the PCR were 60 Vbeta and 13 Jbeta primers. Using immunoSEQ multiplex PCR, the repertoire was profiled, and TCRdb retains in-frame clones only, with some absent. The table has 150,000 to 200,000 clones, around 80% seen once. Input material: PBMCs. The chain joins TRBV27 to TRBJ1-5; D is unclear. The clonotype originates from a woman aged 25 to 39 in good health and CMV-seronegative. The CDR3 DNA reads TGTGCCAGCAGTCCCTCGGGTAACAATCAGCCCCAGCATTTT. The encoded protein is CASSPSGNNQPQHF.